The rows below give T cell receptor beta chains drawn from one sample of a study of CD8+CD57+ T cells in acquired aplastic anemia. MiXCR, applied by TCRdb to the reads, yields one record per CDR3 protein. Of tens of thousands of distinct CDR3 sequences in the sample, 63% were seen once. Sequencing was done on a sample of sorted CD4+, CD8+, or CD8+CD57+ T cells (not recorded which) from PBMCs. All receptors derive from a human donor with aplastic anemia. Each CDR3 is given with its conserved first and last residue. D genes are given only for firm matches. Clone size is not always given. Where it is, it says once, few, many or a class for expanded clones.

clone size	J gene	V gene	D gene	CDR3 protein	CDR3 DNA
NA	TRBJ2-5	TRBV6-1	TRBD2	CASSPGGTQETQYF	TGTGCCAGCAGCCCCGGGGGGACTCAAGAGACCCAGTACTTC
NA	TRBJ1-6	TRBV12-3/TRBV12-4	NA	CASSSSVSPLHF	TGTGCCAGCAGTTCAAGCGTTTCACCCCTCCACTTT
NA	TRBJ1-1	TRBV19	NA	CASTRADSGDTEAFF	TGTGCCAGTACCCGAGCAGACAGCGGAGACACTGAAGCTTTCTTT
many	TRBJ2-1	TRBV6-5	TRBD2	CASSYLSGGAVEQFF	TGTGCCAGCAGTTACTTAAGCGGGGGGGCGGTCGAGCAGTTCTTC
NA	TRBJ2-7	TRBV2	TRBD2	CASTSLAGGNYEQYF	TGTGCCAGCACATCCCTAGCGGGAGGCAACTACGAGCAGTACTTC
few	TRBJ2-7	TRBV29-1	TRBD1	CSVQGQGGYEQYF	TGCAGCGTTCAGGGACAGGGAGGCTACGAGCAGTACTTC
NA	TRBJ1-2	TRBV15	TRBD1	CATSSGQDYGYTF	TGTGCCACCAGCAGTGGACAGGACTATGGCTACACCTTC
NA	TRBJ2-5	TRBV24-1	TRBD2	CATSDPGTSGETQYF	TGTGCCACCAGTGATCCAGGGACTAGCGGGGAGACCCAGTACTTC
few	TRBJ1-5	TRBV15	NA	CATSRVAGVPQHF	TGTGCCACCAGCAGAGTAGCGGGAGTGCCCCAGCATTTT
NA	TRBJ1-2	TRBV5-5	NA	CASSSLGGYREGYTF	TGTGCCAGCAGCTCTCTAGGAGGGTACAGGGAAGGCTACACCTTC
NA	TRBJ2-1	TRBV9	NA	CASSVVAGANEQFF	TGTGCCAGCAGCGTAGTGGCGGGGGCTAATGAGCAGTTCTTC
NA	TRBJ1-5	TRBV6-1	TRBD1	CASSEAGQGHPYSNQPQHF	TGTGCCAGCAGTGAAGCGGGACAGGGGCACCCCTATAGCAATCAGCCCCAGCATTTT